The clone carrying this T cell receptor (beta chain) was seen more than once but under ten times. This sample stems from a study of blood T cell repertoires in COVID-19. Overall study: T cells, B-cell-depleted T cells, or PBMCs provided the cDNA or gDNA that served as material.

J lost 6 bases, V lost 5 bases, and 5 bases had no gene match. This CDR3 has 14 amino acids. The germline gives CDR1 SEHNR, CDR2 FQNEAQ (reference sequence). Here immunoSEQ multiplex PCR was the method, and the copy in TCRdb shows in-frame clones only, minus some. Seen here are about 150,000 clones, 84% observed once, and the top ten hold 35% to 45%. This TCR came from a human donor in a cohort sampled during active COVID-19. Sequencing was carried out using peripheral blood. The V gene is TRBV7-9, the J gene TRBJ2-7, with 12 bases aligning to TRBD2. CDR3 nucleotides: TGTGCCAGCAGCCCTAGCGGGGGGGCCGTCGAGCAGTACTTC. It specifies CASSPSGGAVEQYF.